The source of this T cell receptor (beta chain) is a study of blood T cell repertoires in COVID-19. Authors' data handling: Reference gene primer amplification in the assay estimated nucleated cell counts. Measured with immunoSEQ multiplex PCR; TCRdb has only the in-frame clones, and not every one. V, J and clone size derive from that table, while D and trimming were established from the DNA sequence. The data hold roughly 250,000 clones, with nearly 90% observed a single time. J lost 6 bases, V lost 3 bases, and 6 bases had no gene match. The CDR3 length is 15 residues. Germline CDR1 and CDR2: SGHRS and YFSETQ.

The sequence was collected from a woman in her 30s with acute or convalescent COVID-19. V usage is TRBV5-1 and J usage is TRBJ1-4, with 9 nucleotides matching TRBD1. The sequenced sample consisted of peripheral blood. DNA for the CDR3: TGCGCCAGCAGCTCGACGACAGGGGGAGATGAAAAACTGTTTTTT. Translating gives CASSSTTGGDEKLFF.